One sample yielded the 18 T cell receptor beta chains listed below, sequenced in a study of molecular identifiers for immune sequencing clone quantification. Via MiXCR, TCRdb re-called the PCR reads, giving one row per CDR3 protein. This table holds some 680,000 distinct CDR3 sequences, over 25% found once. Sequencing was performed on naive CD8+ T cells from blood, with Jurkat cell RNA spiked in. Subset in this sample: FACS-sorted CD8+CD4-CCR7+CD45RA+ naive T cells. The receptors come from a human donor in good health. Some libraries in this study had Jurkat cell RNA spiked in.

Concerning this clonotype: One base away lies a much larger clone, so this may be a sequencing read error. The chain has TRBV6-5 and TRBJ2-7; possibly TRBD2 for D (6 bases). V was shortened by 7 bases and J by 6 bases, with 13 bases between the two germline ends. The germline V gene has CDR1 MNHEY and CDR2 SVGAGI. The CDR3 totals 12 residues. CDR3 sequence (DNA): TGTGCCAGCACCCCTGGAGGGTCCGAGCAGTACTTC. It translates to CASTPGGSEQYF.

V usage is TRBV11-2 and J usage is TRBJ2-7; 8 nucleotides agree with TRBD2. The CDR3 covers 15 residues. V shed 4 bases, J shed 5 bases, and the junction held 10 bases outside the gene matches. Germline V lookup: CDR1 SGHAT, CDR2 FQNNGV. CDR3 DNA: TGTGCCAGCAGCTCTGGACTAGCCCTCTTTGACGAGCAGTACTTC. Translated, it gives CASSSGLALFDEQYF.

This chain joins TRBV5-4 and TRBJ2-3; either TRBD1 or TRBD2 may supply D (5 bases each). The CDR3 spans 15 residues. Trimming left V 0 bases short and J 6 bases short, with 14 bases between. Germline V CDR1 and CDR2: SGHNT, YYREEE (reference sequence). In nucleotides, the CDR3 is TGTGCCAGCAGCTTGGTGTGGATAGGGGAGGATACGCAGTATTTT. This translates into CASSLVWIGEDTQYF.

This clonotype was counted a few times. V is TRBV27 and J is TRBJ2-7; the D gene is possibly TRBD1 (6 bases). V was cut by 3 bases and J by 0 bases, with 9 bases left in between. The germline V gene encodes CDR1 MNHEY and CDR2 SMNVEV (reference sequence). The CDR3 is 14 amino acids. CDR3 amino acids: CASSLGAASYEQYF. CDR3 in DNA: TGTGCCAGCAGTTTGGGGGCGGCCTCCTACGAGCAGTACTTC.

The rearrangement uses TRBV5-4 and TRBJ2-2, with TRBD2 matching over 9 bases. Germline CDR1 and CDR2: SGHNT and YYREEE (reference sequence). The junction had 12 bases not matched to a gene; V was cut back by 2 bases and J by 4 bases. The CDR3 is made up of 18 amino acids. The CDR3 spells CASSFDTSGLASTGELFF. Written as DNA, the CDR3 is TGTGCCAGCAGCTTTGATACTAGCGGGCTGGCCTCCACCGGGGAGCTGTTTTTT.

This clonotype was observed many times. This chain uses TRBV4-3 with TRBJ2-3, with TRBD2 matching over 8 bases. J was trimmed by 7 bases and V by 0 bases; bases with no gene match: 9. Germline V gene lookup returns CDR1 LGHNA and CDR2 YSLEER. This CDR3 region has 16 residues. The CDR3 spells CASSQDSAGVGYTQYF. The CDR3 coding sequence is TGCGCCAGCAGCCAAGATTCAGCGGGAGTGGGGTATACGCAGTATTTT.

This chain uses TRBV15 with TRBJ1-3; D is unclear. V dropped 1 base and J dropped 0 bases, with 7 bases sitting between them. The CDR3 consists of 15 residues. Per germline, CDR1 LNHNV and CDR2 YYDKDF (reference sequence). CDR3 bases: TGTGCCACCAGCAGAGGACCCACCTCTGGAAACACCATATATTTT. Its protein is CATSRGPTSGNTIYF.

This sequence joins TRBV7-3 and TRBJ2-1; 9 positions match TRBD2. The germline gives CDR1 SGHTA, CDR2 FQGTGA. The CDR3 runs to 14 residues. J gave up 6 bases and V 2 bases, and 2 bases lay outside the gene matches. The CDR3 region is CASSLAGGVNEQFF. In nucleotides, the CDR3 is TGTGCCAGCAGCTTAGCGGGAGGGGTCAATGAGCAGTTCTTC. Based on the CDR3 plus reference TRBV7-3 and TRBJ2-1, the full variable domain is GAGVSQTPSNKVTEKGKYVELRCDPISGHTALYWYRQSLGQGPEFLIYFQGTGAADDSGLPNDRFFAVRPEGSVSTLKIQRTERGDSAVYLCASSLAGGVNEQFFGPGTRLTVL.

This clonotype was picked up a small number of times. V usage is TRBV28 and J usage is TRBJ2-1; 10 nucleotides line up with TRBD2. V lost 3 bases to trimming and J lost 6 bases; unmatched junction nucleotides: 5. The CDR3 loop spans 15 amino acids. Germline loops: CDR1 MDHEN, CDR2 SYDVKM. CDR3 in DNA: TGTGCCAGCAGTTTTGGAGCGGGGGGGCCCAATGAGCAGTTCTTC. This translates into CASSFGAGGPNEQFF.

The chain has TRBV11-1 and TRBJ2-1; TRBD2 might be the D (6 bases). Germline V lookup: CDR1 SGHAT, CDR2 FQDESV (reference sequence). CDR3 length: 14 residues. V lost 2 bases to trimming and J lost 9 bases, with 14 bases between them. CDR3 region: CASSLPYTGSEQFF. The CDR3 DNA is TGTGCCAGCAGCTTACCCTATACCGGGAGTGAGCAGTTCTTC.

This clonotype was detected a few times. The chain is built from TRBV19 and TRBJ2-3, with D possibly being TRBD1 (6 bases). The CDR3 has 17 residues. V was pared by 4 bases and J by 2 bases, with 19 bases between. Germline CDR1 reads LNHDA; CDR2 reads SQIVND (reference sequence). The CDR3 region has the DNA TGTGCCAGTAGTAGGGGTCAACAGGGTTTGGTCACAGATACGCAGTATTTT. Translation gives CASSRGQQGLVTDTQYF.

This clonotype was counted only a few times. The gene calls are TRBV4-1 and TRBJ1-6; D gene uncertain. V shed 2 bases and J shed 4 bases, with 15 bases lying between them. This CDR3 contains 17 residues. Germline CDR1 and CDR2: MGHRA and YSYEKL. The CDR3 loop is CASSQSVPQEYNSPLHF. In DNA form, the CDR3 reads TGCGCCAGCAGCCAATCGGTCCCGCAGGAATATAATTCACCCCTCCACTTT.

This clonotype was detected many times. The V call is TRBV7-9, the J call TRBJ2-7; no definite D call. Germline CDR1 reads SEHNR; CDR2 reads FQNEAQ (reference sequence). This CDR3 region has 12 residues. Trimming left V 5 bases short and J 7 bases short, with 12 bases between. The CDR3 DNA is TGTGCCAGCAGCCATGTACCGCTGGAGCAGTACTTC. Its protein is CASSHVPLEQYF.

This clonotype was detected only a few times. This chain connects TRBV6-2 or TRBV6-3 to TRBJ2-3, with D tentatively TRBD1 (6 bases). The germline CDR1 and CDR2 sequences are MNHEY and SVGEGT. This CDR3 contains 14 residues. Trimming cost V 6 bases and J 7 bases, with 17 bases left between them. The CDR3 reads CASSRQATLYTQYF. As DNA, the CDR3 is TGTGCCAGCAGCCGACAGGCGACGCTCTATACGCAGTATTTT.

This clonotype was seen at least ten times. The gene calls are TRBV5-1 and TRBJ2-3; the D gene could be TRBD1 or TRBD2 (5 bases each). This CDR3 is 18 amino acids long. Trimming removed 1 base at V and 0 bases at J, with 18 bases between. Germline CDR1 reads SGHRS; CDR2 reads YFSETQ. CDR3: CASSLSLVGVPSTDTQYF. CDR3 DNA: TGCGCCAGCAGCTTGTCTTTAGTGGGGGTGCCTAGCACAGATACGCAGTATTTT.

This clonotype was observed a few times. This sequence joins TRBV11-2 and TRBJ2-7; the D gene could be TRBD1 or TRBD2 (6 bases each). The germline CDR1 and CDR2 sequences are SGHAT and FQNNGV. The CDR3 totals 14 residues. V was cut by 3 bases and J by 0 bases, with 9 bases left in between. In nucleotides, the CDR3 is TGTGCCAGCAGCTTCGGGGGCCTCTCCTACGAGCAGTACTTC. Translation: CASSFGGLSYEQYF.

This clonotype was counted at least ten times. The chain is built from TRBV28 and TRBJ1-5; weak D call: TRBD1 (5 bases). Germline CDR1 reads MDHEN; CDR2 reads SYDVKM. V shed 7 bases and J shed 0 bases, with 13 bases lying between them. The length of the CDR3 is 15 residues. This chain's CDR3 is CASTTGPYSNQPQHF. The CDR3, as DNA: TGTGCCAGCACCACGGGACCCTATAGCAATCAGCCCCAGCATTTT. Using reference TRBV28 and TRBJ1-5 for the parts outside the CDR3, the full variable domain is DVKVTQSSRYLVKRTGEKVFLECVQDMDHENMFWYRQDPGLGLRLIYFSYDVKMKEKGDIPEGYSVSREKKERFSLILESASTNQTSMYLCASTTGPYSNQPQHFGDGTRLSIL.

This clonotype was picked up a small number of times. V gene TRBV4-3 combines with J gene TRBJ1-2; unclear D gene. The germline V gene has CDR1 LGHNA and CDR2 YSLEER. Trimming took 0 bases from V and 4 from J, leaving 15 bases between them. The CDR3 covers 16 residues. The CDR3 sequence is CASSQDADGFGYGYTF. The CDR3 nucleotides are TGCGCCAGCAGCCAAGATGCGGACGGCTTTGGCTATGGCTACACCTTC.